The rows below give T cell receptor beta chains drawn from one sample of a study of technical replicates of blood from a handful of donors. TCRdb's table, derived via immunoSEQ multiplex PCR, lists solely in-frame clones and lacks some. Seen here are approximately 90,000 clones, roughly 96% observed once, and the top ten hold more than 0.2%. Sequenced material: T cells isolated from PBMCs. These receptors originate from a human donor in good health. Both conserved end residues are part of each CDR3. The D gene is left open where the match is weak. Some rows mark clone size as missing; the rest say once, few, many or name a class of expanded clone.

d_call: TRBD1
v_call: TRBV7-9
j_call: TRBJ1-4
clone_size: NA
cdr3_aa: CASSRQGAGGLNEKLFF
cdr3_nt: TGTGCCAGCAGCCGACAGGGGGCCGGGGGACTAAATGAAAAACTGTTTTTT

d_call: NA
v_call: TRBV11-2
j_call: TRBJ2-7
clone_size: NA
cdr3_aa: CASSRTANLAVTYEQYF
cdr3_nt: TGTGCCAGCAGCCGGACCGCAAACTTAGCGGTAACCTACGAGCAGTACTTC

d_call: NA
v_call: TRBV9
j_call: TRBJ2-1
clone_size: once
cdr3_aa: CASSAGPLTGFEQFF
cdr3_nt: TGTGCCAGCAGCGCAGGCCCGTTGACAGGCTTTGAGCAGTTCTTC

d_call: TRBD1
v_call: TRBV11-2
j_call: TRBJ2-5
clone_size: NA
cdr3_aa: CASSSGQGPQETQYF
cdr3_nt: TGTGCCAGCAGCTCTGGACAGGGCCCCCAAGAGACCCAGTACTTC

d_call: NA
v_call: TRBV18
j_call: TRBJ2-3
clone_size: NA
cdr3_aa: CASSPSQGRTDTQYF
cdr3_nt: TGTGCCAGCTCACCATCACAGGGCCGCACAGATACGCAGTATTTT

d_call: TRBD1
v_call: TRBV28
j_call: TRBJ1-1
clone_size: NA
cdr3_aa: CASTHRGVNTEAFF
cdr3_nt: TGTGCCAGCACCCACAGGGGGGTGAACACTGAAGCTTTCTTT

d_call: TRBD1
v_call: TRBV19
j_call: TRBJ2-4
clone_size: NA
cdr3_aa: CASSTLGQGQAKNIQYF
cdr3_nt: TGTGCCAGTAGTACTCTTGGACAGGGTCAAGCCAAAAACATTCAGTACTTC

d_call: NA
v_call: TRBV18
j_call: TRBJ1-1
clone_size: NA
cdr3_aa: CASSPPLGQGNTEAFF
cdr3_nt: TGTGCCAGCTCACCTCCCCTGGGGCAGGGGAACACTGAAGCTTTCTTT

d_call: TRBD2
v_call: TRBV28
j_call: TRBJ2-1
clone_size: NA
cdr3_aa: CASSGTSGGRNEQFF
cdr3_nt: TGTGCCAGCTCCGGGACTAGCGGGGGGAGAAATGAGCAGTTCTTC

d_call: NA
v_call: TRBV5-5
j_call: TRBJ1-2
clone_size: NA
cdr3_aa: CASSLDTGGYTF
cdr3_nt: TGTGCCAGCAGCTTGGATACAGGAGGCTACACCTTC

d_call: NA
v_call: TRBV20-1
j_call: TRBJ2-5
clone_size: NA
cdr3_aa: CSARKETQYF
cdr3_nt: TGCAGTGCCAGGAAAGAGACCCAGTACTTC

d_call: TRBD1
v_call: TRBV10-2
j_call: TRBJ2-5
clone_size: NA
cdr3_aa: CASKGTDQETQYF
cdr3_nt: TGCGCCAGCAAAGGGACAGATCAAGAGACCCAGTACTTC

d_call: NA
v_call: TRBV9
j_call: TRBJ1-1
clone_size: NA
cdr3_aa: CASSVGRNTEAFF
cdr3_nt: TGTGCCAGCAGCGTGGGCCGGAACACTGAAGCTTTCTTT

d_call: TRBD1
v_call: TRBV30
j_call: TRBJ1-1
clone_size: NA
cdr3_aa: CAWSVPDRGNTEAFF
cdr3_nt: TGTGCCTGGAGTGTACCGGACAGGGGGAACACTGAAGCTTTCTTT

d_call: NA
v_call: TRBV4-1
j_call: TRBJ1-5
clone_size: NA
cdr3_aa: CASMPNPQGNQPQHF
cdr3_nt: TGCGCCAGCATGCCGAACCCCCAGGGCAATCAGCCCCAGCATTTT

d_call: TRBD2
v_call: TRBV4-1
j_call: TRBJ2-2
clone_size: NA
cdr3_aa: CASSSRGEGTQTNTGELFF
cdr3_nt: TGCGCCAGCAGCTCCCGCGGGGAGGGAACGCAGACGAACACCGGGGAGCTGTTTTTT

d_call: TRBD2
v_call: TRBV28
j_call: TRBJ2-7
clone_size: NA
cdr3_aa: CASSLTSGNEQYF
cdr3_nt: TGTGCCAGCAGTTTGACTAGCGGGAACGAGCAGTACTTC

d_call: NA
v_call: TRBV10-3
j_call: TRBJ1-3
clone_size: NA
cdr3_aa: CAILSPGDTIYF
cdr3_nt: TGTGCCATCTTGTCCCCCGGTGACACCATATATTTT

d_call: NA
v_call: TRBV28
j_call: TRBJ1-2
clone_size: NA
cdr3_aa: CASSSKGANYGYTF
cdr3_nt: TGTGCCAGCAGTTCCAAGGGAGCTAACTATGGCTACACCTTC

d_call: TRBD2
v_call: TRBV28
j_call: TRBJ2-1
clone_size: NA
cdr3_aa: CASSFSSLAGGLNEQFF
cdr3_nt: TGTGCCAGCAGTTTCTCGTCATTGGCGGGAGGCTTAAATGAGCAGTTCTTC

d_call: NA
v_call: TRBV6-5
j_call: TRBJ1-1
clone_size: NA
cdr3_aa: CASSYVGGGNTEAFF
cdr3_nt: TGTGCCAGCAGTTACGTGGGGGGAGGAAACACTGAAGCTTTCTTT

d_call: NA
v_call: TRBV7-8
j_call: TRBJ2-3
clone_size: NA
cdr3_aa: CASSLTGALGKGTQYF
cdr3_nt: TGTGCCAGCAGCTTAACGGGCGCCCTGGGGAAGGGGACGCAGTATTTT

d_call: TRBD1
v_call: TRBV27
j_call: TRBJ2-4
clone_size: NA
cdr3_aa: CASSAGTGWTIQYF
cdr3_nt: TGTGCCAGCAGTGCCGGGACAGGGTGGACCATTCAGTACTTC

d_call: NA
v_call: TRBV6-5
j_call: TRBJ2-6
clone_size: once
cdr3_aa: CASSFRGVGANVLTF
cdr3_nt: TGTGCCAGCAGTTTCAGGGGGGTAGGGGCCAACGTCCTGACTTTC

d_call: NA
v_call: TRBV14
j_call: TRBJ2-3
clone_size: NA
cdr3_aa: CASSWKKALAAKDTQYF
cdr3_nt: TGTGCCAGCAGCTGGAAAAAAGCGCTAGCAGCAAAAGATACGCAGTATTTT